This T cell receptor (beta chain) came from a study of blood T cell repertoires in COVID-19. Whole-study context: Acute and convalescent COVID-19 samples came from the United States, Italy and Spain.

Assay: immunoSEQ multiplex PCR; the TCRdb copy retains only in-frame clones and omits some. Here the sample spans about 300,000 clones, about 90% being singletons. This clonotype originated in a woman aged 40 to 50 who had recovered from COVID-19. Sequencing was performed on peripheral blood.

CDR3 protein: CASTADRAGEKLFF. The CDR3 nucleotides are TGCGCCAGCACCGCAGACAGGGCGGGTGAAAAACTGTTTTTT. This chain links TRBV5-1 with TRBJ1-4; 7 bases match TRBD1. Trimming at V came to 6 bases and at J to 7 bases, leaving 9 bases not matched to a gene. From germline, CDR1 is SGHRS and CDR2 YFSETQ. There are 14 residues in the CDR3.